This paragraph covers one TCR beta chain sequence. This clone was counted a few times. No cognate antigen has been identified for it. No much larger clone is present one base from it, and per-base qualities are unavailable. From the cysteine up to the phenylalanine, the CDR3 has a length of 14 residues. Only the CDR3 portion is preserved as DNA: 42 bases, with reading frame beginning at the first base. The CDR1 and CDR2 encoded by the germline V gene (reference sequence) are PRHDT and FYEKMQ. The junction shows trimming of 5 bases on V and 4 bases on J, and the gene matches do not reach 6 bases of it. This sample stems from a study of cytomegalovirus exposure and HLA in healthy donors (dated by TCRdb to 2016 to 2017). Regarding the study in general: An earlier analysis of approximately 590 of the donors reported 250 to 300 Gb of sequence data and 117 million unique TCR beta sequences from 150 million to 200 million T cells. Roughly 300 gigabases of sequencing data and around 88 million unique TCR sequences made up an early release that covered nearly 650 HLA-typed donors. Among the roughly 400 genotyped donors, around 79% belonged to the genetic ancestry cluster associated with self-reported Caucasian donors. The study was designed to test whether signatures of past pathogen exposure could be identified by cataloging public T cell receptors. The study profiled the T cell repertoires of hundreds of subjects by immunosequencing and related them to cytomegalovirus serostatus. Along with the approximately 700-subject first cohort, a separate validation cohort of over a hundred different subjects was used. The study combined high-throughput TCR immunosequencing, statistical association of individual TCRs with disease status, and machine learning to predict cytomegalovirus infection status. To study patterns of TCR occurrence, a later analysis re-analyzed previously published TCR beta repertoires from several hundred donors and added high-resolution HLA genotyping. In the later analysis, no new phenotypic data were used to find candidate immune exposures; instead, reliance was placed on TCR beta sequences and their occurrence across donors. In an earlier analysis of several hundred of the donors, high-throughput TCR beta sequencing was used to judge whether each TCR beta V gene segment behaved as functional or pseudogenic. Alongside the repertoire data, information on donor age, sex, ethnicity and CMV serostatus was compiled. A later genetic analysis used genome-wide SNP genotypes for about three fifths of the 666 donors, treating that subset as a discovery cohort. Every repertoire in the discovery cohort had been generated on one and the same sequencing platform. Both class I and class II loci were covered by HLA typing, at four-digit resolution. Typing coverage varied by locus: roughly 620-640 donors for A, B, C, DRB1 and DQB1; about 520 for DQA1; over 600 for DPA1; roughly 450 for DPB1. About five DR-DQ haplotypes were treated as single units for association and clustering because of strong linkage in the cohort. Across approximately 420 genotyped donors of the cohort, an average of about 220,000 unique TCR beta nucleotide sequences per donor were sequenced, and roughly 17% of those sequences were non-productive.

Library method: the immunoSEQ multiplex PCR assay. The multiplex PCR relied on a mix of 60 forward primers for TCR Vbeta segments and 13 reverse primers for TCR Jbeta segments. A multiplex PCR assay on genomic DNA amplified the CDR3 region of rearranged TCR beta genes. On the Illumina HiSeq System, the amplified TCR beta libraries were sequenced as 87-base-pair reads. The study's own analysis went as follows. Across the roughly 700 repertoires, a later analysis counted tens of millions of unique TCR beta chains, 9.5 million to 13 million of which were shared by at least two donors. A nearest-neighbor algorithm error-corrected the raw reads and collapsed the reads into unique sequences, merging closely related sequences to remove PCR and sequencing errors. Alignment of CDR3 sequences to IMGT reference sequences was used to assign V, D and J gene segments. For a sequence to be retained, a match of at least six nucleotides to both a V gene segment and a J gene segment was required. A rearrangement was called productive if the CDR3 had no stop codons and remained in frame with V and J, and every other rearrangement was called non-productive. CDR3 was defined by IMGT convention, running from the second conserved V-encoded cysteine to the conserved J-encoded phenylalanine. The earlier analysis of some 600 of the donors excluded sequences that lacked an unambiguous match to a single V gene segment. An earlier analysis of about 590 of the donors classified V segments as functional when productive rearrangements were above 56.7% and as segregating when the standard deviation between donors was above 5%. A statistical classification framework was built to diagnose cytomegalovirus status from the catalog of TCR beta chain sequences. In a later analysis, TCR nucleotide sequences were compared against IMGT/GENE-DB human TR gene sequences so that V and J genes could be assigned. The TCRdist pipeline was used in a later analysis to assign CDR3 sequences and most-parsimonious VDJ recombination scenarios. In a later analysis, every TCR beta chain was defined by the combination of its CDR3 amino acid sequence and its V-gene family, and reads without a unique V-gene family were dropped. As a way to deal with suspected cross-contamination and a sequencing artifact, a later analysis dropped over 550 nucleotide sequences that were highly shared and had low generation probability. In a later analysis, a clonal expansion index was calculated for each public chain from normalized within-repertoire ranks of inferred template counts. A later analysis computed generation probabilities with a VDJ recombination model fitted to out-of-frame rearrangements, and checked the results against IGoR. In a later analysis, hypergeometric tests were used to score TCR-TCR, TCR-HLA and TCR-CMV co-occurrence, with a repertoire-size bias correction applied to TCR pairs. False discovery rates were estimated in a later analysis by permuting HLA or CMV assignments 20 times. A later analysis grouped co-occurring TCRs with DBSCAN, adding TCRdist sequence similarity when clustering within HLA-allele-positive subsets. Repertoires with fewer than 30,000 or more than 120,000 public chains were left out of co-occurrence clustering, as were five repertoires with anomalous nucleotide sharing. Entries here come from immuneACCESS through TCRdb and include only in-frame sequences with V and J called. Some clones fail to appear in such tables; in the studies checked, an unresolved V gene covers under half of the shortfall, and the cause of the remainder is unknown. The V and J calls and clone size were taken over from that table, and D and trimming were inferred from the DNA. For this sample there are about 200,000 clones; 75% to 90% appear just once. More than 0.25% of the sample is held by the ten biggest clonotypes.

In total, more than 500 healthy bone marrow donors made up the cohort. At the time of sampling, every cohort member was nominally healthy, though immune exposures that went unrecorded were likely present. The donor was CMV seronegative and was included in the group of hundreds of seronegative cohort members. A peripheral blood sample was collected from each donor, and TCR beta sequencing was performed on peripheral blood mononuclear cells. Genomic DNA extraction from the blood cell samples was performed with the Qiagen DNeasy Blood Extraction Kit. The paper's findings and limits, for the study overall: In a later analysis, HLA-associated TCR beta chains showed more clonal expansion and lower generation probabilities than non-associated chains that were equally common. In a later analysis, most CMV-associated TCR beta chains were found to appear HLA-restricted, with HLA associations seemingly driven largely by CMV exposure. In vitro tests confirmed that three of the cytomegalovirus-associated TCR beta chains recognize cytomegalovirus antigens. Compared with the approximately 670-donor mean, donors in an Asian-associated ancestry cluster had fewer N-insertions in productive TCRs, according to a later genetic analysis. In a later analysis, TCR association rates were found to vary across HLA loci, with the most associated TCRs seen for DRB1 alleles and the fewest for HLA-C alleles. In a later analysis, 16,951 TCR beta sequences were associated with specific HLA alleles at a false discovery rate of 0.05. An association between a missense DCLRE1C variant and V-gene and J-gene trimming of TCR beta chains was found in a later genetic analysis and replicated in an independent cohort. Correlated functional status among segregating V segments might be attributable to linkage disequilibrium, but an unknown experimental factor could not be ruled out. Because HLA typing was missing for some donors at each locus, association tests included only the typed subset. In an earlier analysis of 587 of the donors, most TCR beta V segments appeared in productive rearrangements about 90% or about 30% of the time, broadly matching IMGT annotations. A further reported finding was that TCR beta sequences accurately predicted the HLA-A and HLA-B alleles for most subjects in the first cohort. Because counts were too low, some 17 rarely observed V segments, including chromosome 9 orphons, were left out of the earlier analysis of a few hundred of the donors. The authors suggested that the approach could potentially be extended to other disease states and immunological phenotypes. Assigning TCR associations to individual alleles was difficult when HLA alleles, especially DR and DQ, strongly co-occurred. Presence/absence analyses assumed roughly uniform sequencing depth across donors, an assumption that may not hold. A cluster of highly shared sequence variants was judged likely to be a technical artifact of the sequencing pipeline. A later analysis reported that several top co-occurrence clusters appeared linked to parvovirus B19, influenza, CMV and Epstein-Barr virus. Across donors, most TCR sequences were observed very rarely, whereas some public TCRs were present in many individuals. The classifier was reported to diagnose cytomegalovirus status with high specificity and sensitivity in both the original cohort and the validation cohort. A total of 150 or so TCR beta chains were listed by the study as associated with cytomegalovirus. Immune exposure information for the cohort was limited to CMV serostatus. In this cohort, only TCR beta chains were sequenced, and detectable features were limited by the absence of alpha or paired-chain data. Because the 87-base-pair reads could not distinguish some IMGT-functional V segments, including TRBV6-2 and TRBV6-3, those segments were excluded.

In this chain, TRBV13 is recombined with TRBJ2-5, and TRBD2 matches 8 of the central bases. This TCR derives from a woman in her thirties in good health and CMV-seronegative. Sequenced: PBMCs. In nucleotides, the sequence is TGTGCCAGCAGCGCCACTAGCGGCGGAGAGACCCAGTACTTC. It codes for CASSATSGGETQYF.